Listed below are T cell receptor beta chains from one sample, sequenced in a study of human T cells and chemical hapten exposure. Using its own MiXCR run on the RACE reads, TCRdb lists one record per CDR3 protein. The sample has 90,000 or so distinct CDR3 sequences, roughly a tenth seen once; the top ten hold 2.2%. The source material was whole blood, sampled in connection with sensitization to the hapten diphenylcyclopropenone (DPC). These receptors were collected from a man aged 40-49 years with alopecia areata. Some clones in this sample may be carry-over from other donors' samples. CDR3s include the opening cysteine and the closing phenylalanine or tryptophan. A D gene is named only where the DNA matches it firmly. Clone size, where shown, is once, few, many, or a class for clones that have expanded.

few	TRBJ2-5	.	TRBV29-1	CSASPDSETQYF	TGCAGCGCCTCTCCGGACTCTGAGACCCAGTACTTC
.	TRBJ2-3	.	TRBV7-3	CASSLNSGDTQYF	TGTGCCAGCAGCTTAAATTCAGGAGATACGCAGTATTTT
.	TRBJ1-6	.	TRBV28	CASSAPPLPLHF	TGTGCCAGCAGTGCGCCCCCGCTGCCCCTCCACTTT
.	TRBJ2-5	.	TRBV29-1	CSVEKERQETQYF	TGCAGCGTTGAGAAGGAGCGCCAAGAGACCCAGTACTTC
.	TRBJ2-1	TRBD2	TRBV28	CASTIAGGQYNEQFF	TGTGCCAGCACCATAGCGGGAGGGCAGTACAATGAGCAGTTCTTC
.	TRBJ2-5	TRBD1	TRBV29-1	CSVSRTGRETQYF	TGCAGCGTTTCCCGGACAGGGAGGGAGACCCAGTACTTC
few	TRBJ2-3	.	TRBV7-2	CASSGQLDTQYF	TGTGCCAGCAGCGGTCAACTAGATACGCAGTATTTT
many	TRBJ2-2	.	TRBV7-9	CASSLEAGELFF	TGTGCCAGCAGCCTTGAAGCCGGGGAGCTGTTTTTT
many	TRBJ1-5	.	TRBV12-3/TRBV12-4	CASSWSGRNQPQHF	TGTGCCAGCAGTTGGTCAGGGCGCAATCAGCCCCAGCATTTT
many	TRBJ2-3	TRBD2	TRBV28	CASSFFLREGSTDTQYF	TGTGCCAGCAGTTTTTTTTTACGGGAGGGGAGCACAGATACGCAGTATTTT
.	TRBJ1-5	.	TRBV6-2/TRBV6-3	CASSYSRGGRQPQHF	TGTGCCAGCAGTTACTCGAGGGGGGGGCGGCAGCCCCAGCATTTT